This TCR beta chain was observed in a study of T cell repertoires in cytomegalovirus infection. Study-level results: Cumulative frequency of public TCR beta families picked out carriers of CMV plus the relevant HLA. The ex vivo response was dominated by HLA-C-restricted CMV-specific TCR beta clonotypes.

The CDR3 extends over 13 amino acids. Germline loops: CDR1 SQVTM, CDR2 ANQGSEA. Comments on this clonotype: Its antigen is unknown.

Each CDR3 protein is one row after TCRdb ran MiXCR on the reads. The sample includes approximately 910,000 distinct CDR3 sequences, roughly 31% seen only once; the top ten take over 10%. The source of this sequence is a human donor in good health (CMV status not recorded). Some clones in this sample may be carry-over from other donors' samples. Sample: cultured CD8+ T cells from PBMCs, taken from culture after CMV antigen stimulation. The chain has TRBV29-1 and TRBJ2-1; TRBD2 matches 7 bases. CDR3 sequence (DNA): TGCTCCGCCTGGACTAGAGGCAACAATGAGCAGTTCTTC. This gives the protein CSAWTRGNNEQFF.